The clone carrying this TCR beta chain was recorded a few times. Germline CDR1 MNHNY, CDR2 SVGAGI (reference sequence). The CDR3 length is 14 residues. Trimming stripped 5 bases from V and 5 bases from J, with 15 bases between. These data come from a study of T cell changes during pregnancy in multiple sclerosis. Libraries were prepared by immunoSEQ multiplex PCR; TCRdb keeps only in-frame clonotypes and omits some of them. The sample comprises about 22,000 clones, about 89% of which are singletons, and over 0.55% rests with the top ten. This receptor was identified in a female donor in good health, enrolled as a control in a pregnancy study. The chain recombines TRBV6-6 with TRBJ1-1; tentative D call: TRBD1 (6 bases). Sequencing was performed on CD4+ T cells from peripheral blood mononuclear cells, taken in the third trimester of pregnancy. CDR3 in DNA: TGTGCCAGCAGTACCAAGTACGGACAGACTGAAGCTTTCTTT. Its translation is CASSTKYGQTEAFF.